This T cell receptor beta chain was retrieved from a study of CD8+ T cells in alopecia areata (dated 2018 in TCRdb). Looking at the study overall: The treated patients, all with moderate-to-severe alopecia areata, were enrolled in an open-label pilot trial of oral tofacitinib given at 5 to 10 mg twice daily. Patients received tofacitinib for 6 to 18 months and were then followed off drug for 6 months to check for delayed response and recurrence. The SALT score, which quantifies the percentage of affected scalp surface area, was used to measure disease severity in treated patients. To study T cell clonal expansion in alopecia areata, the researchers applied high-throughput TCRbeta sequencing to both the C3H/HeJ mouse model and human patients. Scalp tissue and sorted CD4+ and CD8+ peripheral blood T cells from patchy and totalis/universalis alopecia areata patients and from healthy controls were covered by human TCRbeta sequencing. Biopsies were taken from tofacitinib-treated patients at baseline and at 4 and 24 weeks of treatment, and a later scalp biopsy was taken in several of the tofacitinib-treated patients. Scalp clonality was compared across normal scalp (n=4), patchy alopecia areata scalp (n=8), and alopecia totalis/universalis scalp (n=8). RNA came from the PAXgene miRNA kit for fixed scalp, the miRNeasy kit for PBMCs, and the RNeasy kit for mouse skin. TCRbeta CDR3 regions were amplified by immunoSEQ multiplex PCR using 35 Vbeta forward and 13 Jbeta reverse primers.

The protocol used for the library was the immunoSEQ multiplex PCR assay. For TCR sequencing, RNA was extracted from every sample and reverse transcribed into cDNA to serve as template. SuperScript III was used to make first-strand cDNA, primed with a 2:1 mix of oligo-dT and random hexamers. A synthetic immune receptor repertoire was used to gauge amplification bias, and whatever bias remained was removed computationally. The original pipeline was this. Raw reads were preprocessed for error removal, and CDR3 was defined according to IMGT conventions as running from the conserved cysteine to phenylalanine. Clonality was computed by normalizing Shannon entropy by log2 of the number of productive unique TCRs and subtracting the result from 1. Scalp TCRbeta sequences were cross-referenced with sorted blood CD4 and CD8 repertoires so that the CD4 or CD8 identity of scalp clones could be inferred. In TCRdb, the immuneACCESS table is reduced to in-frame sequences with V and J assigned. These tables do not hold every clone; where another copy was compared, an unresolved V gene accounts for under half, and the others remain unexplained. Clone size and V and J calls were adopted from that table, with D and trimming inferred from the DNA. The sample table lists 110,000 or so clones, around three fifths of them with a count of one. The ten largest clones add up to 3% to 4% of the sample.

The CDR3 spans 15 residues, from the cysteine through the phenylalanine. The read is trimmed to its CDR3 DNA, 45 bases read in frame from base 1. The germline V gene sets CDR1 to MGHRA and CDR2 to YSYEKL. V is cut back by 0 bases and J by 9 bases, with 5 bases in the junction unmatched. To note about this clone: The antigen it binds to is not known. It has no much larger one-base neighbor in the sample; base qualities were not kept.

Findings and caveats that apply to the study as a whole: The treated cohort was small, with a single nonresponder, so links between baseline CD8+ expansion and response need larger studies. Scalp TCR repertoire analysis is complicated because resident alphabeta T cells in normal human skin are also sequenced, whereas mouse skin is dominated by gammadelta T cells. Compared with mice, TCR sequences shared between patients were less clear, possibly partly because of HLA diversity across the patient population. Lesional scalp, especially in alopecia totalis/universalis, showed higher clonality and more expanded CD8+ clones than normal scalp, suggesting antigenic drive. Tofacitinib significantly decreased scalp clonality and the number of expanded CD8+ clones among the top 100 scalp clones. Many expanded lesional clones persisted in scalp and blood during tofacitinib treatment, which may partly explain relapse after stopping treatment.

The sample's time point label is to be understood as: less than 25 weeks on oral tofacitinib. Read against the paper, the sample's treatment or condition label means: oral pan-JAK inhibitor, 5-10 mg twice daily. Peripheral blood and lesional scalp punch biopsies were obtained from patients with alopecia areata. After PBMCs were isolated by density centrifugation and stained for CD3, CD4 and CD8, a FACSAria was used to sort CD4+ and CD8+ T cells. The receptor chain draws on TRBV4-1 and TRBJ1-6, and TRBD1 aligns with 7 junction nucleotides. Sequencing used CD4+ T cells sorted from blood, obtained at week 24, from a patient treated with tofacitinib. The sequence came from a human donor with alopecia areata. The sequenced DNA is TGCGCCAGCAGCCAAGAAGAGGGGGCGTTTTCACCCCTCCACTTT. The encoded protein is CASSQEEGAFSPLHF.